These T cell receptor beta chains were read from a single sample in a study of T-cell reconstitution after alpha-beta-depleted transplantation in children. TCRdb passed the PCR reads through MiXCR, listing each CDR3 protein once. This table has hundreds of thousands of distinct CDR3 sequences, under 15% appearing once. The starting material was PBMCs, mostly from graft donor cells, obtained 360 days after TCRalphabeta/CD19-depleted stem cell transplant. These receptors were obtained from a male patient younger than 18 who had a stem cell transplant for acute myeloid leukemia, so the T cells may come from the graft donor. The CDR3 runs from the conserved cysteine through the conserved F or W. Fields, in order: V gene, D gene, J gene, clone size, CDR3 DNA, CDR3 protein. The D gene is left open where the match is weak. For some rows the clone size is stated as once, few or many, or as a class when expanded; others skip it.

V: TRBV28
D: NA
J: TRBJ2-7
size: NA
DNA: TGTGCCAGCAGTTTTAATAAAGATGAGGGGAGAGGGCCCTACGAGCAGTACTTC
CDR3: CASSFNKDEGRGPYEQYF

V: TRBV7-9
D: TRBD1
J: TRBJ2-5
size: NA
DNA: TGTGCCAGCAGCCCGGGGACAGGTCCCCGAGGGGAGACCCAGTACTTC
CDR3: CASSPGTGPRGETQYF

V: TRBV7-9
D: NA
J: TRBJ1-5
size: few
DNA: TGTGCCAGCAGCTTAAGGGCAGGGGATAGCAATCAGCCCCAGCATTTT
CDR3: CASSLRAGDSNQPQHF

V: TRBV13
D: NA
J: TRBJ2-2
size: NA
DNA: TGTGCCAGCACCCGGGACTCCACCGGGGAGCTGTTTTTT
CDR3: CASTRDSTGELFF

V: TRBV28
D: NA
J: TRBJ1-5
size: NA
DNA: TGTGCCAGCAGTTTTACACATAGCAATCAGCCCCAGCATTTT
CDR3: CASSFTHSNQPQHF

V: TRBV5-6
D: TRBD1
J: TRBJ2-2
size: few
DNA: TGTGCCAGCAGCAGGACAGGGGGCGTCGGCGGGGAGCTGTTTTTT
CDR3: CASSRTGGVGGELFF

V: TRBV6-5
D: NA
J: TRBJ2-3
size: many
DNA: TGTGCCAGCAGTTACCCGCACGCCGGAGGGGTGGTCACAGATACGCAGTATTTT
CDR3: CASSYPHAGGVVTDTQYF

V: TRBV6-2/TRBV6-3
D: NA
J: TRBJ2-7
size: many
DNA: TGTGCCAGCAGCCAAATCCAGGGCGGCGAGCAGTACTTC
CDR3: CASSQIQGGEQYF

V: TRBV28
D: NA
J: TRBJ2-7
size: few
DNA: TGTGCCAGCAGCCCAACCCGAGCGGAGGCCTACGAGCAGTACTTC
CDR3: CASSPTRAEAYEQYF

V: TRBV4-2
D: TRBD2
J: TRBJ2-3
size: NA
DNA: TGTGCCAGCAGCCAAGATGAAGCGGGAGGGTCTTCTAGCACAGATACGCAGTATTTT
CDR3: CASSQDEAGGSSSTDTQYF

V: TRBV5-1
D: TRBD1
J: TRBJ2-1
size: many
DNA: TGCGCCAGCAGCGGGGGACAGGGTTCCCACAATGAGCAGTTCTTC
CDR3: CASSGGQGSHNEQFF

V: TRBV14
D: NA
J: TRBJ1-1
size: NA
DNA: TGTGCCAGCAGCCCTCCCCGGTTAGGCACTGAAGCTTTCTTT
CDR3: CASSPPRLGTEAFF

V: TRBV5-4
D: TRBD1
J: TRBJ2-3
size: NA
DNA: TGTGCCAGCAGCTTGGGGGACAGTAGCACAGATACGCAGTATTTT
CDR3: CASSLGDSSTDTQYF

V: TRBV18
D: TRBD2
J: TRBJ2-1
size: many
DNA: TGTGCCAGCTCACCACCGGGACTAGCGGGTCTCCATGAGCAGTTCTTC
CDR3: CASSPPGLAGLHEQFF

V: TRBV29-1
D: TRBD2
J: TRBJ2-7
size: few
DNA: TGCAGCGTTGTTCCGCGGGAGGGCCACCTCTACGAGCAGTACTTC
CDR3: CSVVPREGHLYEQYF

V: TRBV5-1
D: NA
J: TRBJ1-1
size: many
DNA: TGCGCCAGCAGCTTGGGCAGCATGAACACTGAAGCTTTCTTT
CDR3: CASSLGSMNTEAFF

V: TRBV29-1
D: NA
J: TRBJ2-7
size: NA
DNA: TGCAGCGTTGAAGATCAAGTAGGGGGTTACGAGCAGTACTTC
CDR3: CSVEDQVGGYEQYF

V: TRBV9
D: TRBD2
J: TRBJ2-3
size: few
DNA: TGTGCCAGCAGCGTTCGGGAGGGCACAGATACGCAGTATTTT
CDR3: CASSVREGTDTQYF

V: TRBV28
D: NA
J: TRBJ2-3
size: few
DNA: TGTGCCAGCACCCCGAGGGGGGGTATACCAGATACGCAGTATTTT
CDR3: CASTPRGGIPDTQYF

V: TRBV18
D: NA
J: TRBJ2-7
size: few
DNA: TGTGCCAGCTCACCAACTCTGATACCCTACGAGCAGTACTTC
CDR3: CASSPTLIPYEQYF

V: TRBV25-1
D: NA
J: TRBJ2-7
size: many
DNA: TGTGCCAGCAGTCGGGCAGGGATGAACTACGAGCAGTACTTC
CDR3: CASSRAGMNYEQYF

V: TRBV5-1
D: TRBD2
J: TRBJ2-1
size: NA
DNA: TGCGCCAGCAGCCCCGGACTAGTTTGGTCGGGGAATGAGCAGTTCTTC
CDR3: CASSPGLVWSGNEQFF

V: TRBV20-1
D: TRBD2
J: TRBJ2-1
size: few
DNA: TGCAGTGCTAGATATAGCGGGAGGGCTCTTAGCTCCTACAATGAGCAGTTCTTC
CDR3: CSARYSGRALSSYNEQFF

V: TRBV20-1
D: NA
J: TRBJ2-7
size: NA
DNA: TGCAGTGCTAGATTTCAGTACGAGCAGTACTTC
CDR3: CSARFQYEQYF

V: TRBV20-1
D: NA
J: TRBJ2-7
size: few
DNA: TGCAGTGCTAGAAACAGGGGAGGAATCTACGAGCAGTACTTC
CDR3: CSARNRGGIYEQYF

V: TRBV6-2/TRBV6-3
D: NA
J: TRBJ2-7
size: once
DNA: TGTGCCAGCAGTCGCGGGACGTCTGCAGCGAATTTCTACGAGCAGTACTTC
CDR3: CASSRGTSAANFYEQYF

V: TRBV20-1
D: NA
J: TRBJ2-7
size: few
DNA: TGCAGTGCTAGAGAAGTAATCCTGTATCCCACATACGAGCAGTACTTC
CDR3: CSAREVILYPTYEQYF

V: TRBV6-2/TRBV6-3
D: TRBD2
J: TRBJ2-7
size: few
DNA: TGTGCCAGCAGTTACGCTAGCGGGACCTACGAGCAGTACTTC
CDR3: CASSYASGTYEQYF

V: TRBV4-3
D: NA
J: TRBJ2-2
size: many
DNA: TGCGCCAGCAGCCAACGGACCGGGACGGCCATCACCGGGGAGCTGTTTTTT
CDR3: CASSQRTGTAITGELFF

V: TRBV11-2
D: NA
J: TRBJ1-2
size: few
DNA: TGTGCCAGCAGCGGGCCGAGCGGTACGGGCTATGGCTACACCTTC
CDR3: CASSGPSGTGYGYTF

V: TRBV9
D: TRBD1
J: TRBJ2-7
size: NA
DNA: TGTGCCAGCAGCGTAGAGGAGACAGGGGGATTATACGAGCAGTACTTC
CDR3: CASSVEETGGLYEQYF

V: TRBV12-5
D: TRBD1
J: TRBJ2-7
size: few
DNA: TGTGCTAGTGGTCCCAAACCTCACCGGGACAGGAGCTCCTACGAGCAGTACTTC
CDR3: CASGPKPHRDRSSYEQYF

V: TRBV12-3/TRBV12-4
D: NA
J: TRBJ2-5
size: NA
DNA: TGTGCCAGCAGTTATGAGGGAAGGGCCCAGTACTTC
CDR3: CASSYEGRAQYF

V: TRBV28
D: NA
J: TRBJ1-2
size: NA
DNA: TGTGCCAGCAGTTCCCAGGGCCCTCAGGGGCGAGGATATGGCTACACCTTC
CDR3: CASSSQGPQGRGYGYTF

V: TRBV7-2
D: NA
J: TRBJ2-1
size: few
DNA: TGTGCCAGCAGCTTATTGGGGCCGGCTAGTTCGAATGAGCAGTTCTTC
CDR3: CASSLLGPASSNEQFF

V: TRBV6-6
D: NA
J: TRBJ2-3
size: NA
DNA: TGTGCCAGCCTGGCGGAATTCACAGATACGCAGTATTTT
CDR3: CASLAEFTDTQYF

V: TRBV7-9
D: NA
J: TRBJ2-7
size: few
DNA: TGTGCCAGCAGCTTCAAAGAATACGAGCAGTACTTC
CDR3: CASSFKEYEQYF

V: TRBV5-6
D: TRBD1
J: TRBJ2-5
size: NA
DNA: TGTGCCAGCAGACCGGGACAGGGGGCAGAGACCCAGTACTTC
CDR3: CASRPGQGAETQYF

V: TRBV29-1
D: TRBD2
J: TRBJ2-1
size: many
DNA: TGCAGCGTTGAAGATCTCTCCGGGACTAGAAATGAGCAGTTCTTC
CDR3: CSVEDLSGTRNEQFF

V: TRBV20-1
D: NA
J: TRBJ2-1
size: NA
DNA: TGCAGTGCTAGGGGGCCCGGGTCCTCCTACAATGAGCAGTTCTTC
CDR3: CSARGPGSSYNEQFF

V: TRBV3-1
D: TRBD1
J: TRBJ1-5
size: NA
DNA: TGTGCCAGCAGCCGACAGGGGTCCGCTCAGCCCCAGCATTTT
CDR3: CASSRQGSAQPQHF

V: TRBV24-1
D: NA
J: TRBJ2-5
size: many
DNA: TGTGCCACCAGCCCCGGAACAATCCAAGAGACCCAGTACTTC
CDR3: CATSPGTIQETQYF

V: TRBV7-4
D: NA
J: TRBJ2-5
size: few
DNA: TGTGCCAGCTCCCAAGAAGCCCTTGGGAGCGATCTAGGGGAGACCCAGTACTTC
CDR3: CASSQEALGSDLGETQYF

V: TRBV7-2
D: TRBD2
J: TRBJ2-1
size: many
DNA: TGTGCCAGCAGGCAGACTAGCGGGAGGCCCCCTAACAATGAGCAGTTCTTC
CDR3: CASRQTSGRPPNNEQFF

V: TRBV20-1
D: NA
J: TRBJ2-7
size: few
DNA: TGCAGTGCTAGAGATCTGGCCCCCAGGTACGAGCAGTACTTC
CDR3: CSARDLAPRYEQYF

V: TRBV24-1
D: NA
J: TRBJ1-5
size: many
DNA: TGTGCCACCAGTGATTTGAACGGGGACAATCAGCCCCAGCATTTT
CDR3: CATSDLNGDNQPQHF

V: TRBV7-2
D: NA
J: TRBJ2-1
size: NA
DNA: TGTGCCAGCAGCTTAGCGGTACTAGTCGTCGATGAGCAGTTCTTC
CDR3: CASSLAVLVVDEQFF

V: TRBV5-1
D: NA
J: TRBJ2-2
size: few
DNA: TGCGCCAGCAGCTTGGCCGTTAGTAGCGGGGAGCTGTTTTTT
CDR3: CASSLAVSSGELFF

V: TRBV10-3
D: NA
J: TRBJ2-7
size: NA
DNA: TGTGCCATCAGTGAGGGGCATTCCCACGAGCAGTACTTC
CDR3: CAISEGHSHEQYF